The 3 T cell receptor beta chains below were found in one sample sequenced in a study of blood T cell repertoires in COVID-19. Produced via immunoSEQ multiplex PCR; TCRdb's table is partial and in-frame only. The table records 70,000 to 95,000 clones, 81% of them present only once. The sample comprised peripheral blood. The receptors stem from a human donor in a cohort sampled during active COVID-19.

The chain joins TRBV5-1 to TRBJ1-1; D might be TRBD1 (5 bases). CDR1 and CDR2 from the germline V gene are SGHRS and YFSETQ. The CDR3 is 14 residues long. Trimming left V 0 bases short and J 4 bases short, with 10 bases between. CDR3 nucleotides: TGCGCCAGCAGCTTGGCCCCGGGGGTCACTGAAGCTTTCTTT. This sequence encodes CASSLAPGVTEAFF.

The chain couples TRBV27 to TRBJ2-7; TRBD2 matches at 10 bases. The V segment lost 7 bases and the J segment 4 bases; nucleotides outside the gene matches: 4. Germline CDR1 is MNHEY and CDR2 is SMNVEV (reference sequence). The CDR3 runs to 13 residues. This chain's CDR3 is CASKLAGSYEQYF. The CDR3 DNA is TGTGCCAGCAAACTAGCGGGGTCGTACGAGCAGTACTTC.

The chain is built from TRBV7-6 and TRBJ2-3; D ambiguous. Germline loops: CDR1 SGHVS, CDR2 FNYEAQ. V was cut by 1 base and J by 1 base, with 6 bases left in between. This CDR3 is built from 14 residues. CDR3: CASSLGAGTDTQYF. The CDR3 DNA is TGTGCCAGCAGCTTAGGGGCAGGCACAGATACGCAGTATTTT.